A single sample gave rise to the 30 T cell receptor beta chains below, sequenced in a study of metastatic and nonmetastatic thyroid tumors (dated by TCRdb to 2019 to 2021). Receptor libraries were prepared by PCR. The instrument was an Illumina HiSeq 4000. TCRdb reprocessing: public reads trimmed at Q25 with fastp, clones called with MiXCR, in-frame beta chains kept. A total of 30,000 or so clones appear in this sample, about 30% of them only once. The ten biggest clones cover 25% to 35% of the sample. Before undergoing thyroid surgery, none of the patients had been given any kind of treatment. The sample taken for sequencing was blood. These receptors were taken from a female donor with papillary thyroid cancer or a benign thyroid nodule (not recorded which). Some clones in this sample may be carry-over from other donors' samples.

This clone occurred many times. CDR3 sequence (DNA): TGTGCCAGCACCAACGACAGTCATCAGCCCCAGCATTTT. Its translation is CASTNDSHQPQHF. The gene calls are TRBV19 and TRBJ1-5, with D maybe TRBD1 (5 bases). The CDR3 sequence is 13 residues long. The germline V and J ends were trimmed by 9 bases and 5 bases, with 14 bases remaining between them. The V gene's germline CDR1 is LNHDA and CDR2 SQIVND (reference sequence).

The chain combines TRBV9 with TRBJ2-3; 12 bases agree with TRBD2. The ends lost 3 bases at V and 4 bases at J; junction bases unmatched: 6. The length of the CDR3 is 16 residues. Germline V CDR1 and CDR2: SGDLS, YYNGEE. The CDR3 protein is CASSDSRLAGADTQYF. For the CDR3, the DNA is TGTGCCAGCAGCGACAGTCGACTAGCGGGAGCAGATACGCAGTATTTT.

This clone was recorded only once. This rearrangement joins TRBV3-1 to TRBJ1-1, with TRBD1 identical over 11 bases. The V segment lost 4 bases and the J segment 5 bases; nucleotides outside the gene matches: 6. The CDR3 length is 15 residues. Germline values: CDR1 LGHDT, CDR2 YNNKEL (reference sequence). This chain's CDR3 is CASSLDGTGGTEAFF. CDR3 bases: TGTGCCAGCAGCCTGGACGGGACAGGGGGAACTGAAGCTTTCTTT.

This clone came up a few times. The chain combines TRBV19 with TRBJ2-2; the D is unclear. Germline CDR1 reads LNHDA; CDR2 reads SQIVND (reference sequence). V was cut by 8 bases and J by 0 bases, with 10 bases left in between. The CDR3 contains 14 residues. The CDR3 sequence: CASGTVSNTGELFF. Here the CDR3 DNA reads TGTGCCAGTGGTACAGTTTCGAACACCGGGGAGCTGTTTTTT.

The chain carries TRBV6-5 and TRBJ2-2; weak D call: TRBD1 (5 bases). Trimming removed 2 bases from V and 4 bases from J, with 5 bases in between. Germline V gene data show CDR1 as MNHEY and CDR2 as SVGAGI. The CDR3 totals 13 residues. The DNA for the CDR3 is TGTGCCAGCAGTTACAGGGGCACCGGGGAGCTGTTTTTT. Translation: CASSYRGTGELFF.

This clone showed up just a few times. The chain carries TRBV6-2 or TRBV6-3 and TRBJ1-5; TRBD1 agrees at 7 bases. In germline, CDR1 is MNHEY, CDR2 SVGEGT. The CDR3 is 17 residues long. V was pared by 6 bases and J by 7 bases, with 18 bases of the junction left unmatched. The CDR3 sequence: CASSPNKTGKKGQPQHF. CDR3 DNA: TGTGCCAGCAGCCCTAATAAGACAGGGAAGAAAGGGCAGCCCCAGCATTTT.

This clone appeared many times. The genes are TRBV7-3 and TRBJ1-2, with 7 bases that match TRBD1. Germline V CDR1 and CDR2: SGHTA, FQGTGA. The CDR3 is made up of 15 amino acids. V lost 5 bases to trimming and J lost 2 bases; unmatched junction nucleotides: 8. This CDR3 reads CASSAFAGQNYGYTF. Here the CDR3 DNA reads TGTGCCAGCAGCGCGTTTGCGGGACAGAACTATGGCTACACCTTC. Based on the CDR3 plus reference TRBV7-3 and TRBJ1-2, the full variable domain is GAGVSQTPSNKVTEKGKYVELRCDPISGHTALYWYRQSLGQGPEFLIYFQGTGAADDSGLPNDRFFAVRPEGSVSTLKIQRTERGDSAVYLCASSAFAGQNYGYTFGSGTRLTVV.

In this sample, this clone turned up many times. Written as DNA, the CDR3 is TGTGCCAGCTCACGAGATATGGGGATCATTGGCTACACCTTC. It encodes CASSRDMGIIGYTF. The rearrangement links TRBV18 to TRBJ1-2; D unclear. Per germline, CDR1 KGHSH and CDR2 LQKENI. This CDR3 is 14 amino acids long. Deletions cut 4 bases from V and 7 bases from J, with 16 bases between.

This clone was detected many times. The chain combines TRBV7-3 with TRBJ2-3, with TRBD2 matching over 8 bases. This CDR3 is 17 amino acids long. CDR1 is SGHTA and CDR2 is FQGTGA in the germline V gene. V lost 0 bases to trimming and J lost 1 base; unmatched junction nucleotides: 6. CDR3 sequence (DNA): TGTGCCAGCAGCTTAACTTTGGTTAGCGGGGGCACAGATACGCAGTATTTT. Translating it yields CASSLTLVSGGTDTQYF.

This clone was picked up a small number of times. This chain joins TRBV15 and TRBJ2-7; TRBD1 matches at 7 bases. Trimming at V came to 1 base and at J to 2 bases, leaving 5 bases not matched to a gene. Per the germline V gene, CDR1 is LNHNV and CDR2 is YYDKDF (reference sequence). The CDR3 length is 15 residues. CDR3 residues: CATSRAGTEAYEQYF. The CDR3 DNA is TGTGCCACCAGCAGAGCCGGGACAGAGGCCTACGAGCAGTACTTC.

This clone was seen more than once but under ten times. One junction end disagrees with the germline gene, perhaps due to a read error. The genes are TRBV19 and TRBJ1-1, with D unclear. Germline lookup yields CDR1 LNHDA and CDR2 SQIVND (reference sequence). There are 11 residues in the CDR3. CDR3 region: CSSELGRGASF. The CDR3 region has the DNA TGTTCGAGTGAATTAGGACGGGGAGCTTCCTTT.

This clone has just one count. This may come from a read error, since a much larger clone is one base off. The gene calls are TRBV9 and TRBJ2-3, with 11 bases matching TRBD2. Germline values: CDR1 SGDLS, CDR2 YYNGEE. This CDR3 is 21 amino acids long. The V gene end was trimmed by 6 bases and the J gene end by 0 bases; junction bases not matched to a gene: 21. The CDR3 protein is CASMRSGLAGLAESSTDTQYF. The CDR3 coding sequence is TGTGCCAGCATGCGGAGTGGCCTCGCGGGACTAGCGGAATCTAGCACAGATACGCAGTATTTT.

The V gene is TRBV5-1, the J gene TRBJ2-1; no clear D. Germline V gene sequence: CDR1 SGHRS, CDR2 YFSETQ. The V end lost 4 bases, the J end lost 8 bases, and 19 bases lay between the germline ends. This CDR3 is built from 15 residues. The CDR3 nucleotides are TGCGCCAGCAGCGAGTTGAGCTGGAGTATGGATGAGCAGTTCTTC. This encodes CASSELSWSMDEQFF.

The chain has TRBV13 and TRBJ2-5, with no clear D. Germline CDR1 and CDR2: PRHDT and FYEKMQ (reference sequence). The CDR3 length is 15 residues. The V and J ends lost 7 bases and 5 bases respectively, with 20 bases between them. CDR3 in DNA: TGTGCCAGCATTGCCCTTCGGAGAGGTGAGGAGACCCAGTACTTC. Amino acids: CASIALRRGEETQYF.

This clone was counted a few times. This clone may be a read error of a much larger clone one base away. The V call is TRBV6-6, the J call TRBJ2-1; TRBD2 is a possible D gene (5 bases). Per the germline V gene, CDR1 is MNHNY and CDR2 is SVGAGI (reference sequence). The CDR3 loop spans 12 amino acids. The CDR3 spells CAGSYGVYEQFF. In DNA, the CDR3 is TGTGCCGGCAGTTACGGGGTGTATGAGCAGTTCTTC.

On this clone: The junction does not match germline at one end; this may be a read error. The V gene is TRBV19, the J gene TRBJ2-5, with a tentative D call TRBD1 (5 bases). The CDR3 extends over 14 amino acids. Germline CDR1 and CDR2: LNHDA and SQIVND (reference sequence). The CDR3 DNA follows: TGTGCCAGTAGTATGGTACAGGTCCAACAGACCCAGTACTTC. Translated, it gives CASSMVQVQQTQYF.

The DNA of the CDR3 is TGTGCCAGCATCGAGGGGGCGAGTGGAGATACGCAGTATTTT. Protein sequence: CASIEGASGDTQYF. This chain uses TRBV28 with TRBJ2-3; 7 positions match TRBD1. CDR3 length equals 14 residues. The V gene end was trimmed by 7 bases and the J gene end by 5 bases; junction bases not matched to a gene: 9. Germline CDR1 and CDR2: MDHEN and SYDVKM. The entire variable domain, with the rest obtained from reference TRBV28 and TRBJ2-3, is as follows: DVKVTQSSRYLVKRTGEKVFLECVQDMDHENMFWYRQDPGLGLRLIYFSYDVKMKEKGDIPEGYSVSREKKERFSLILESASTNQTSMYLCASIEGASGDTQYFGPGTRLTVL.

V and J are TRBV10-3 and TRBJ1-6, with 7 nucleotides matching TRBD1. The CDR3 is 14 amino acids. Germline CDR1 is ENHRY and CDR2 is SYGVKD. V gave up 4 bases and J gave up 14 bases; unmatched junction bases: 11. The CDR3 reads CAISGGQPLMALHF. The DNA for the CDR3 is TGTGCCATCAGTGGGGGACAGCCTCTGATGGCCCTCCACTTT.

This clone was seen once. Other DNA sequences within the sample encode an identical CDR3. The chain employs TRBV20-1 and TRBJ1-1; D is perhaps TRBD1 (5 bases). With 1 base removed from V and 6 bases from J, the gap between germline ends came to 15 bases. CDR3 length equals 14 residues. CDR1 and CDR2 (germline): DFQATT, SNEGSKA (reference sequence). CDR3 residues: CSARASGGDPEAFF. CDR3 coding DNA: TGCAGTGCTAGAGCATCGGGGGGGGACCCTGAAGCTTTCTTT.

This clone was observed a few times. The chain employs TRBV6-1 and TRBJ2-7; tentative D call: TRBD1 (6 bases). The germline V gene has CDR1 MNHNS and CDR2 SASEGT. The CDR3 spans 16 residues. Trimming pared 6 bases from V and 0 bases from J, leaving 18 bases between. For the CDR3, the DNA is TGTGCCAGCAGACTGAGAGACAGGACCTTCTCCTACGAGCAGTACTTC. As protein: CASRLRDRTFSYEQYF.

This clone came up many times. J is TRBJ2-1 and V is TRBV12-3 or TRBV12-4; TRBD2 agrees at 13 bases. V trimming: 6 bases; J trimming: 5 bases; junction bases outside the gene matches: 7. This CDR3 spans 16 amino acids. Here the CDR3 reads CASSSPGLAGDNEQFF. The CDR3 region has the DNA TGTGCCAGCAGCTCTCCAGGACTAGCGGGGGACAATGAGCAGTTCTTC.

This clone was counted between two and nine times. Other DNA sequences in this sample translate to the same CDR3. J is TRBJ2-2 and V is TRBV18, with 9 bases identical to TRBD1. The trim removed 6 bases at V and 6 bases at J, leaving 11 bases unmatched. This CDR3 spans 16 amino acids. Per the germline V gene, CDR1 is KGHSH and CDR2 is LQKENI. Here the CDR3 DNA reads TGTGCCAGCTCTCCTACGGGACAGGGTGTTTCCGGGGAGCTGTTTTTT. It translates to CASSPTGQGVSGELFF.

This clone was seen many times. This same CDR3 is encoded by further DNA sequences in the sample. This chain joins TRBV19 and TRBJ2-7, with 7 bases fitting TRBD2. The CDR3 is 14 residues long. V shed 6 bases and J 0 bases; nucleotides not matched to a gene: 5. The germline CDR1 and CDR2 sequences are LNHDA and SQIVND (reference sequence). The CDR3 protein is CASSPSGNSYEQYF. The CDR3 DNA reads as TGTGCCAGTAGCCCCAGCGGGAACTCCTACGAGCAGTACTTC.

This chain joins TRBV30 and TRBJ1-2; D gene ambiguous. The CDR3 runs to 13 residues. CDR1 and CDR2 from the germline V gene are GTSNPN and SVGIG (reference sequence). V lost 1 base, J lost 6 bases, and 12 bases lay in between. This chain's CDR3 is CAWSDLESDGYTF. The CDR3 DNA sequence: TGTGCCTGGAGTGACTTGGAATCCGATGGCTACACCTTC.

This clone appeared many times. Within the sample, other DNA sequences also encode this same CDR3. V is TRBV9 and J is TRBJ1-1; no definite D call. This CDR3 spans 12 amino acids. V was clipped by 3 bases and J by 1 base, with 4 bases between them. The germline V gene has CDR1 SGDLS and CDR2 YYNGEE. The CDR3 sequence: CASSGSNTEAFF. The CDR3 nucleotides are TGTGCCAGCAGCGGGTCGAACACTGAAGCTTTCTTT.

The rearrangement joins TRBV18 to TRBJ1-2, with D possibly matching TRBD1 (5 bases). The V end lost 2 bases, the J end lost 1 base, and 14 bases lay between the germline ends. Germline assignment: CDR1 KGHSH and CDR2 LQKENI. This CDR3 is 16 amino acids long. CDR3 coding DNA: TGTGCCAGCTCACCAATTGCAGGGCTGGGTAACTATGGCTACACCTTC. Its translation: CASSPIAGLGNYGYTF.

This clone came up many times. This chain joins TRBV20-1 and TRBJ1-1; D uncertain. CDR3 size: 11 residues. The germline V gene has CDR1 DFQATT and CDR2 SNEGSKA (reference sequence). Between the trimmed V and J ends, which lost 6 bases and 5 bases, there was a span of 10 bases. CDR3 DNA sequence: TGCAGTGCCAGACAAGATACTGAAGCTTTCTTT. Its protein product is CSARQDTEAFF.

The genes are TRBV28 and TRBJ2-7, with D possibly matching TRBD1 (8 bases). The CDR3 has 18 residues. Between the trimmed V and J ends, which lost 7 bases and 3 bases, there was a span of 28 bases. Germline V lookup: CDR1 MDHEN, CDR2 SYDVKM. CDR3 in DNA: TGTGCCAGCAATCGTAACAGGGGGGGGGCGGGAGCTTACTACGAGCAGTACTTC. It specifies CASNRNRGGAGAYYEQYF.

The CDR3 here is CSARGRGSLSYEQYF. The DNA of the CDR3 is TGCAGTGCTAGAGGACGCGGGAGTTTGTCCTACGAGCAGTACTTC. The chain is built from TRBV20-1 and TRBJ2-7; 7 bases agree with TRBD2. Per the germline V gene, CDR1 is DFQATT and CDR2 is SNEGSKA (reference sequence). The CDR3 loop spans 15 amino acids. Trimming cost V 1 base and J 1 base; bases outside gene matches: 7.

The chain employs TRBV28 and TRBJ2-7; D is possibly TRBD1 (7 bases). The CDR3 is 14 residues long. Between the trimmed V and J ends, which lost 8 bases and 5 bases, there was a span of 19 bases. Germline CDR1 MDHEN, CDR2 SYDVKM. CDR3 coding DNA: TGTGCCAGCCTGATGAGGGGGCCGGGGGACGAGCAGTACTTC. It specifies CASLMRGPGDEQYF. The full variable domain, its missing parts supplied by reference TRBV28 and TRBJ2-7, is DVKVTQSSRYLVKRTGEKVFLECVQDMDHENMFWYRQDPGLGLRLIYFSYDVKMKEKGDIPEGYSVSREKKERFSLILESASTNQTSMYLCASLMRGPGDEQYFGPGTRLTVT.